At least ten counts were recorded for the clone carrying this T cell receptor beta chain. Its antigen is not known. This sample was included in a study of neurological immune-mediated disorders. The cDNA was synthesized by means of template-switch 5'RACE, which was carried out with 10-nucleotide random UMIs. MiXCR, run by TCRdb on the 5' RACE reads, gives a single entry per CDR3 protein. This table has about 28,000 distinct CDR3 sequences, 12% appearing once. Study conclusions and caveats: HTLV-1-associated myelopathy led in TCR clonal expansion, while multiple sclerosis ranked lowest, below healthy controls. No CDR3 amino acid sequences recurred among expanded clones across subjects, suggesting private repertoires in all groups.

The V segment lost 3 bases and the J segment 1 base; nucleotides outside the gene matches: 1. CDR1 SGHTA and CDR2 FQGNSA come from the germline V gene. This CDR3 is built from 14 residues. From 2 million PBMCs stored at -80 C, the unsorted libraries were generated. Sequencing was done on a sample of PBMCs. The V call is TRBV7-2, the J call TRBJ2-3, with TRBD2 matching 7 bases. The clonotype originates from a woman aged 55-70 years in good health. CDR3 nucleotides: TGTGCCAGCAGCTTCCTAGCGGGCACAGATACGCAGTATTTT. Protein: CASSFLAGTDTQYF.